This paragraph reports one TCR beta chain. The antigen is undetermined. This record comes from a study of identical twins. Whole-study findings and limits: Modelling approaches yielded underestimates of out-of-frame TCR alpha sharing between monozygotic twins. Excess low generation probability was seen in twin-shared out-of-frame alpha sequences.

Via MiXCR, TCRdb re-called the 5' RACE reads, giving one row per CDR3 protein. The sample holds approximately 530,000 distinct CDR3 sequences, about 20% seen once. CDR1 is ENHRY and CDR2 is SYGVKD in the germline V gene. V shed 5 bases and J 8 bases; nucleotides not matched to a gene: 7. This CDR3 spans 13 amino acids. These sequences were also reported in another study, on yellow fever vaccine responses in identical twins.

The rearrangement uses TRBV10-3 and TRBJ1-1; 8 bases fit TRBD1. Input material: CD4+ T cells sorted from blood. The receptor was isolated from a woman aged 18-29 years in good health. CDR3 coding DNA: TGTGCCATCAGTAGAGGGGGACAGGCGGAAGCTTTCTTT. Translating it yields CAISRGGQAEAFF.